This T cell receptor (beta chain) was sequenced in a study of blood T cell repertoires in COVID-19. V was pared by 7 bases and J by 4 bases, with 7 bases of the junction left unmatched. This CDR3 contains 14 residues. Germline values: CDR1 ENHRY, CDR2 SYGVKD. Clones were sequenced by immunoSEQ multiplex PCR, and TCRdb holds only the in-frame ones, with some missing. The sample includes 200,000 to 250,000 clones, roughly 82% seen only once; the top ten take 2% to 2.5%. Living in about two dozen US areas, the participants were between roughly 18 and 95 years of age. Researchers sorted participants into cohorts using their self-reported clinical history.

The gene calls are TRBV10-3 and TRBJ1-1, with TRBD1 matching over 9 bases. This clonotype was obtained from a woman in her forties or fifties who had recovered from COVID-19. Sequencing used PBMCs or T cells enriched from blood (not recorded which). The chain's CDR3 is CAITRTGDSTEAFF. Here the CDR3 DNA reads TGTGCCATCACCCGGACAGGGGATTCCACTGAAGCTTTCTTT.